The rows below give T cell receptor beta chains drawn from one sample of a study of blood T cell repertoires in COVID-19. Assay used: immunoSEQ multiplex PCR; TCRdb lists only in-frame clones, some missing. The sample consists of approximately 210,000 clones, 85% of them appearing once. Material: peripheral blood. These TCRs come from a man between 60 and 75 years old with COVID-19, enrolled during active disease. The conserved cysteine and the conserved F or W are not part of the CDR3 here.

V,J,CDR3
TRBV7-8,TRBJ2-7,ASSKDRASYEQY
TRBV18,TRBJ2-5,ASSLYNRGQTQETQY
TRBV30,TRBJ1-1,AWRAGRTEAF
TRBV18,TRBJ1-5,ASRGEGAVYSNQPQH
TRBV15,TRBJ1-1,ATSKGQKFEAF
TRBV10-3,TRBJ2-5,ATAGTSGRETQY
TRBV2,TRBJ1-1,ASSRDTKGAEAF
TRBV19,TRBJ1-6,ASSPIDRADDSPLH
TRBV9,TRBJ1-1,ASSVEAGGTEAF
TRBV10-3,TRBJ2-1,AISSLSSYNEQF
TRBV5-6,TRBJ1-2,ATLWGRGNYGYT
TRBV5-1,TRBJ1-1,ASSLVGPGVLGNTEAF
TRBV10-3,TRBJ2-7,AIAAPYEQY
TRBV6-5,TRBJ1-5,ASSSDGGSNQPQH
TRBV7-2,TRBJ2-3,ASSSTSISTDTQY
TRBV24-1,TRBJ1-2,ATSHLHDRAANYGYT
TRBV27,TRBJ1-2,ASSFEPYSYGYT
TRBV12-3/TRBV12-4,TRBJ1-2,ASSWDRDNGYT
TRBV7-2,TRBJ2-1,ASIMDRGGNEQF
TRBV19,TRBJ1-2,ASRPTGPTMGYT
TRBV6-1,TRBJ1-5,ASSEGAGIVQPQH
TRBV5-4,TRBJ1-4,ASSSRAAGTNEKLF
TRBV19,TRBJ1-2,ASRWRGNYGYT
TRBV4-2,TRBJ2-2,ASSQVRDRDTGELF
TRBV6-6,TRBJ2-5,ASSSPSVYQETQY
TRBV2,TRBJ1-2,ASSERDRANYGYT
TRBV5-1,TRBJ1-6,ASSDKTTGGNSPLH
TRBV7-9,TRBJ1-5,ASSLRGGSNQPQH
TRBV6-5,TRBJ1-6,ASSYGAGGYNSPLH
TRBV23-1,TRBJ1-2,ASSQSCQNHGYT
TRBV2,TRBJ1-1,ASRAGTGNAEAF
TRBV10-3,TRBJ2-5,AISGRRDQETQY
TRBV19,TRBJ1-4,ASSKSVGEKLF
TRBV4-1,TRBJ1-4,ASSPQGQSTNEKLF
TRBV7-3,TRBJ1-4,ASSPTAGRGKLF
TRBV18,TRBJ1-5,ASSGSSNQPQH
TRBV28,TRBJ1-4,ASNSRAIDPNEKLF
TRBV12-3/TRBV12-4,TRBJ2-5,ASSSGTGETQY
TRBV3-1/TRBV3-2,TRBJ1-1,ASSQDLYTEAF
TRBV3-1/TRBV3-2,TRBJ2-7,ASSPSRVPYEQY
TRBV6-2/TRBV6-3,TRBJ2-7,ASSYGGGGYEQY
TRBV2,TRBJ1-4,ASRNSRNEKLF
TRBV9,TRBJ1-2,ASSVAPTGSGYT
TRBV9,TRBJ2-7,ASSVASSGVYEQY
TRBV7-9,TRBJ1-3,ASSPDISGNTIY
TRBV2,TRBJ2-2,ASSARQSSGELF
TRBV7-2,TRBJ2-7,ASTWAQSPSYEQY